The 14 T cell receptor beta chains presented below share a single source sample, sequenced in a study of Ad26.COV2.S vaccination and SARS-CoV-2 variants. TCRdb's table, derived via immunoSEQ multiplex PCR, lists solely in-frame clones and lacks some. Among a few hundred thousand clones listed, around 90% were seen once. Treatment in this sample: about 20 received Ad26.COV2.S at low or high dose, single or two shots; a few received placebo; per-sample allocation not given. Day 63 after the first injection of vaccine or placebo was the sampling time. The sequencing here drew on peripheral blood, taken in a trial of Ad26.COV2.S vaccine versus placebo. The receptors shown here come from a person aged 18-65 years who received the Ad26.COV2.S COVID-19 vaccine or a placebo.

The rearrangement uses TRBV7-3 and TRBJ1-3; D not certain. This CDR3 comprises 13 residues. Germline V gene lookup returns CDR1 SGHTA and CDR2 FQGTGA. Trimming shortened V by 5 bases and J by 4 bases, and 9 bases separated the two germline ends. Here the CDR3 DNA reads TGTGCCAGCAGCCCCGCGGGAGGAAACACCATATATTTT. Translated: CASSPAGGNTIYF.

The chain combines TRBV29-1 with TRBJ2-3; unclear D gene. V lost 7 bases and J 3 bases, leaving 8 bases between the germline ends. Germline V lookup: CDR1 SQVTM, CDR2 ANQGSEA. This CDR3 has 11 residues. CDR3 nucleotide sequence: TGCAGCGCCCCTTTAACAGATACGCAGTATTTT. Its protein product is CSAPLTDTQYF.

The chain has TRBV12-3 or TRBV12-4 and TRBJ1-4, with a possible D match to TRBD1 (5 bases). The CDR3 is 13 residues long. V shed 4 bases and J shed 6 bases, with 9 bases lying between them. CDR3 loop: CASSSGTYEKLFF. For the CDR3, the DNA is TGTGCCAGCAGTTCCGGGACGTATGAAAAACTGTTTTTT.

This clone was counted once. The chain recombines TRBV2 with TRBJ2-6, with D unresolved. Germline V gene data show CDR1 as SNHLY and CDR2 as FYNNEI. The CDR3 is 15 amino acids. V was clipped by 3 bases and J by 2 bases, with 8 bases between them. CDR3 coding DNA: TGTGCCAGCAGTGACGCCCCGGCTGGGGCCAACGTCCTGACTTTC. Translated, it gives CASSDAPAGANVLTF.

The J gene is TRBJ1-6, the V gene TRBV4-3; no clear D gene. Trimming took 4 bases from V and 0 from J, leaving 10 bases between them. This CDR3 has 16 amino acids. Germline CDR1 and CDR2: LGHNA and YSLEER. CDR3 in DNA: TGCGCCAGCAGCCGGGCTGTTAGCTCCTATAATTCACCCCTCCACTTT. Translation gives CASSRAVSSYNSPLHF.

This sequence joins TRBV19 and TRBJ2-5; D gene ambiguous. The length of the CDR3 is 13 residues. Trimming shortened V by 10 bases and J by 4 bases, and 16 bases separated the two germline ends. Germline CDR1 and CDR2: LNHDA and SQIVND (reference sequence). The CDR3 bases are TGTGCCACCCAAAGGGCCCGAGCAGAGACCCAGTACTTC. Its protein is CATQRARAETQYF.

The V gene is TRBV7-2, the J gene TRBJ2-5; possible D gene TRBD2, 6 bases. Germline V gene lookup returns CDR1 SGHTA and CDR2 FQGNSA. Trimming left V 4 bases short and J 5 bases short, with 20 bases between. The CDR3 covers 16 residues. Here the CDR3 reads CASSYRGTTGGETQYF. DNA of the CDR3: TGTGCCAGCAGCTACCGCGGGACCACTGGGGGGGAGACCCAGTACTTC.

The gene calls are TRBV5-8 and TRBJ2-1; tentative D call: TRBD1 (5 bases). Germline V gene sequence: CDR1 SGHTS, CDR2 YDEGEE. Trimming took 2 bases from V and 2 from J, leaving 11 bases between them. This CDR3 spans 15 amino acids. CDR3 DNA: TGTGCCAGCAGCTTTGGGGCGCTGCCCTACAATGAGCAGTTCTTC. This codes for CASSFGALPYNEQFF.

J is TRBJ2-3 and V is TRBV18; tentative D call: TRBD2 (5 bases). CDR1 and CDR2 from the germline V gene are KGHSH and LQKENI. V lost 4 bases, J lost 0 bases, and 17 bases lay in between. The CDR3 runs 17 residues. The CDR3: CASSLLPRVSSTDTQYF. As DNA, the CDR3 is TGTGCCAGCTCACTCCTACCGAGGGTTTCTAGCACAGATACGCAGTATTTT.

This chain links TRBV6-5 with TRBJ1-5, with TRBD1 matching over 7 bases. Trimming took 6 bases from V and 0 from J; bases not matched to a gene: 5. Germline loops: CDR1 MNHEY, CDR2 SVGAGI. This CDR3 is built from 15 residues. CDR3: CASSATGASNQPQHF. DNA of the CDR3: TGTGCCAGCAGCGCAACAGGGGCTAGCAATCAGCCCCAGCATTTT.

This CDR3 is CASSLVAGETQYF. CDR3 nucleotides: TGCGCCAGCAGCTTGGTAGCGGGAGAGACCCAGTACTTC. The rearrangement uses TRBV5-1 and TRBJ2-5; the match to TRBD2 covers 7 bases. The length of the CDR3 is 13 residues. The V gene's germline CDR1 is SGHRS and CDR2 YFSETQ. Trimming took 0 bases from V and 4 from J; bases not matched to a gene: 0.

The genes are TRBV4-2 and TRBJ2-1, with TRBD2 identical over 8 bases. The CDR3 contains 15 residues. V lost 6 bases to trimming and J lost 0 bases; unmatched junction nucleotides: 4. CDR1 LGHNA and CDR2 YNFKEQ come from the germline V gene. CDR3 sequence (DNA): TGTGCCAGCAGGCGGAGCGGGAGCTCCTACAATGAGCAGTTCTTC. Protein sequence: CASRRSGSSYNEQFF.

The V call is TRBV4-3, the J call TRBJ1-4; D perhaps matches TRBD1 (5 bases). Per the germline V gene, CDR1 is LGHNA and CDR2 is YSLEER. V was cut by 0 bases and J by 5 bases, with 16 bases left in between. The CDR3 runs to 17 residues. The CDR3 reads CASSQDYRTGPNEKLFF. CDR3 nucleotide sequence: TGCGCCAGCAGCCAAGATTATAGAACAGGACCAAATGAAAAACTGTTTTTT.

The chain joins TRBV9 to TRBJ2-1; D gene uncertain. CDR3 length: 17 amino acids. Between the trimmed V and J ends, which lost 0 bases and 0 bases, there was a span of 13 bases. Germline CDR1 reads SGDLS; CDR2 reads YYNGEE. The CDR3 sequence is CASSVVNFPSSYNEQFF. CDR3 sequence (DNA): TGTGCCAGCAGCGTAGTCAACTTCCCCAGCTCCTACAATGAGCAGTTCTTC. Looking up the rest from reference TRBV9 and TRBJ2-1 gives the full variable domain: DSGVTQTPKHLITATGQRVTLRCSPRSGDLSVYWYQQSLDQGLQFLIQYYNGEERAKGNILERFSAQQFPDLHSELNLSSLELGDSALYFCASSVVNFPSSYNEQFFGPGTRLTVL.